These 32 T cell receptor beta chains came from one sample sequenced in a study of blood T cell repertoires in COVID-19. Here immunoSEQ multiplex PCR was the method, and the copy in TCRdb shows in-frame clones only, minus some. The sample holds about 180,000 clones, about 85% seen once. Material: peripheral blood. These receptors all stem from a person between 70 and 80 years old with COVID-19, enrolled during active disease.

The CDR3 DNA follows: TGTGCCAGCAGTTTTGGACTAGCGGGAGCCGGGGAGCTGTTTTTT. Translating it yields CASSFGLAGAGELFF. The chain couples TRBV7-2 to TRBJ2-2; 13 nucleotides align to TRBD2. V lost 6 bases, J lost 6 bases, and 4 bases stayed unmatched. This CDR3 spans 15 amino acids. Per germline, CDR1 SGHTA and CDR2 FQGNSA.

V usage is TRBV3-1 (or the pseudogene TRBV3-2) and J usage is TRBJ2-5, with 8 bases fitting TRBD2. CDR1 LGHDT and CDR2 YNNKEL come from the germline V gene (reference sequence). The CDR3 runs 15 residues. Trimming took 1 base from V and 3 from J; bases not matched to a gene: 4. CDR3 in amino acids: CASSQAYGGEETQYF. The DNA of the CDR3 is TGTGCCAGCAGCCAAGCGTACGGGGGGGAAGAGACCCAGTACTTC.

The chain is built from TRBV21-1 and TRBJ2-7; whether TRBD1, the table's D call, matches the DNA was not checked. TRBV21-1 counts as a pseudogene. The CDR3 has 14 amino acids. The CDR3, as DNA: TGTGCCAGCAGCAAAGCTACAGGGAGATACGAGCAGTACTTC. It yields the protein CASSKATGRYEQYF.

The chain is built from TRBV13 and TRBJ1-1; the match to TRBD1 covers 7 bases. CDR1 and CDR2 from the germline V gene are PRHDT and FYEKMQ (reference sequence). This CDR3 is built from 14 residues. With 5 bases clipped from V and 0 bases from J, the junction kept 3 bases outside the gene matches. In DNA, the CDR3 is TGTGCCAGCAGCGAAACAGGGGTGAACACTGAAGCTTTCTTT. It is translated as CASSETGVNTEAFF.

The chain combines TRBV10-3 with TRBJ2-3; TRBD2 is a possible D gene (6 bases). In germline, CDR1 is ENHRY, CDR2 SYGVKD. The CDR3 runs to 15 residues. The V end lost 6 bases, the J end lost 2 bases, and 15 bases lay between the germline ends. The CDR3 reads CAIREGRQVTDTQYF. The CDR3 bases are TGTGCCATCAGGGAGGGTCGACAAGTCACAGATACGCAGTATTTT.

Written as DNA, the CDR3 is TGTGCCAGCAGTTTCAGGGTGGGTGAAAAACTGTTTTTT. Protein sequence: CASSFRVGEKLFF. The rearrangement links TRBV28 to TRBJ1-4; tentatively, D is TRBD1 (5 bases). Germline CDR1 and CDR2: MDHEN and SYDVKM. Deletions cut 3 bases from V and 7 bases from J, with 9 bases between. CDR3 length: 13 amino acids.

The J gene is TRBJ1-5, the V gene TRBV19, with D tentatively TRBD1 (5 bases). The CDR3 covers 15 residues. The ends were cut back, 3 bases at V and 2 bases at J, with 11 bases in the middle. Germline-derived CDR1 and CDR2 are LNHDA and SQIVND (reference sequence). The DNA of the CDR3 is TGTGCCAGTAGTATTTTCGGGGGAGGCAATCAGCCCCAGCATTTT. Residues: CASSIFGGGNQPQHF.

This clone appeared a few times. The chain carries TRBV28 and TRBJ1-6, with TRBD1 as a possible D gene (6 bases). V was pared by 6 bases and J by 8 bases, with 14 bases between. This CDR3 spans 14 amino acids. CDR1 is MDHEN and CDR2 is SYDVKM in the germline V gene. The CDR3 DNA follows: TGTGCCAGCAGGAAGACAGGCGACCATTCACCCCTCCACTTT. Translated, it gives CASRKTGDHSPLHF.

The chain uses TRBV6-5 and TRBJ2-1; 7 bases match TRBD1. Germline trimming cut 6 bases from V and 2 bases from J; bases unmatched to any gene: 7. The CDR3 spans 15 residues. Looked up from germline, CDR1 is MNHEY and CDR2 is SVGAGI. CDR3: CASRAWDRTYNEQFF. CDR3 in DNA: TGTGCCAGCAGGGCTTGGGACAGAACCTACAATGAGCAGTTCTTC.

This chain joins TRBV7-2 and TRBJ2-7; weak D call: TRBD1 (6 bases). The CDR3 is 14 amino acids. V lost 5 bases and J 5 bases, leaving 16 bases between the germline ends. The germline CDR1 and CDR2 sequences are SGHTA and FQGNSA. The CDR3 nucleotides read TGTGCCAGCAGCCCGAACGCACAGGGAGACGAGCAGTACTTC. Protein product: CASSPNAQGDEQYF.

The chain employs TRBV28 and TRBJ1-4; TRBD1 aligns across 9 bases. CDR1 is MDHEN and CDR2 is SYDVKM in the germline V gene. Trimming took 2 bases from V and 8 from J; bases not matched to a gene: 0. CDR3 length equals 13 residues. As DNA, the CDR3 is TGTGCCAGCAGTTTAGGGACAGGGGAAAAACTGTTTTTT. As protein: CASSLGTGEKLFF. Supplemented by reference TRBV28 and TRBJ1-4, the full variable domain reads DVKVTQSSRYLVKRTGEKVFLECVQDMDHENMFWYRQDPGLGLRLIYFSYDVKMKEKGDIPEGYSVSREKKERFSLILESASTNQTSMYLCASSLGTGEKLFFGSGTQLSVL.

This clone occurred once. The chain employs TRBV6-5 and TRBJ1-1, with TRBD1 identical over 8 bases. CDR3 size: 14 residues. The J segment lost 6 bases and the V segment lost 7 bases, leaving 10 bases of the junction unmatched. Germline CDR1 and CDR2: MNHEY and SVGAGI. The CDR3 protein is CASTLSGGWAEAFF. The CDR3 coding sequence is TGTGCCAGCACATTGTCAGGGGGCTGGGCTGAAGCTTTCTTT.

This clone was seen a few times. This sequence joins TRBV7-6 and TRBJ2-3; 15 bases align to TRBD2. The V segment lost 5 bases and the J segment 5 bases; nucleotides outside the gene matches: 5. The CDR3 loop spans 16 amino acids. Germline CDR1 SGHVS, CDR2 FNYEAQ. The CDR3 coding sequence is TGTGCCAGCAGCAATGGACTAGCGGGGGGGCAAGATACGCAGTATTTT. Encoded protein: CASSNGLAGGQDTQYF.

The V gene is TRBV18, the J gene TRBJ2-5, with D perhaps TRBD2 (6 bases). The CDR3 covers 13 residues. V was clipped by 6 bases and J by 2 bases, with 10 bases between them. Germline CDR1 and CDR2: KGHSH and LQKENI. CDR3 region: CASSPSVQETQYF. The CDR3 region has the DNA TGTGCCAGCTCTCCTAGCGTTCAAGAGACCCAGTACTTC.

CDR3 residues: CASSLTMLGTGFSIYF. In DNA, the CDR3 is TGTGCCAGCAGCTTAACCATGCTCGGAACAGGGTTCTCCATATATTTT. The V call is TRBV13, the J call TRBJ1-3, with a possible D match to TRBD1 (6 bases). V shed 2 bases and J shed 11 bases, with 22 bases lying between them. This CDR3 is 16 amino acids long. Looked up from germline, CDR1 is PRHDT and CDR2 is FYEKMQ (reference sequence).

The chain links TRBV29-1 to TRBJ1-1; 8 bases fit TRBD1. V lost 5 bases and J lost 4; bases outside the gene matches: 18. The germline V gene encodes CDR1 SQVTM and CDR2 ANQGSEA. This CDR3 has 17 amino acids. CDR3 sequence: CSVLRIRDRRDSTEAFF. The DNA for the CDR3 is TGCAGCGTTTTACGGATCCGGGACAGGAGGGATAGCACTGAAGCTTTCTTT.

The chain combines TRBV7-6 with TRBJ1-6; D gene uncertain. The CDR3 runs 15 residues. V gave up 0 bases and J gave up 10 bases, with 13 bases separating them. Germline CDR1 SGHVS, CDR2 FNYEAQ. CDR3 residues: CASSLAQTPGSPLHF. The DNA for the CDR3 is TGTGCCAGCAGCTTAGCGCAGACACCGGGATCACCCCTCCACTTT. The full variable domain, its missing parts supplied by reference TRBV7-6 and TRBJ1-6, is GAGVSQSPRYKVTKRGQDVALRCDPISGHVSLYWYRQALGQGPEFLTYFNYEAQQDKSGLPNDRFSAERPEGSISTLTIQRTEQRDSAMYRCASSLAQTPGSPLHFGNGTRLTVT.

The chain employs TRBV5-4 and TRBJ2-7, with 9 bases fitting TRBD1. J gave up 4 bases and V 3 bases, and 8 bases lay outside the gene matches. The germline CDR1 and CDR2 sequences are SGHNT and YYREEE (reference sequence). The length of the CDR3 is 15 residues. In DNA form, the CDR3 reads TGTGCCAGCAGCTGGGGACAGGGTGCTGCGTACGAGCAGTACTTC. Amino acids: CASSWGQGAAYEQYF.

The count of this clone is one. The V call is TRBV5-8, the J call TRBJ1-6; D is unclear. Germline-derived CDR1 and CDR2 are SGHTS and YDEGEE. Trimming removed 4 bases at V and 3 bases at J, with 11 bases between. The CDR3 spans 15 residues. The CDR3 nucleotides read TGTGCCAGCAGCCCATCTTTCAGCTATAATTCACCCCTCCACTTT. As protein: CASSPSFSYNSPLHF.

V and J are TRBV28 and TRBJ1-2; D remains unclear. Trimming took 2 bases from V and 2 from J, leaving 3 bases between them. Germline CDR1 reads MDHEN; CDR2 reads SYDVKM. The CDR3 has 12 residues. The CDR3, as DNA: TGTGCCAGCAGTTTAGAGAACTATGGCTACACCTTC. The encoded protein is CASSLENYGYTF.

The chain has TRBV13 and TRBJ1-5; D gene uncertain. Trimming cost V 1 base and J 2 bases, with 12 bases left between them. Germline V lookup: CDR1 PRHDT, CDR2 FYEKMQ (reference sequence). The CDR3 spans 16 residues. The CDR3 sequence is CASSLDMGRGNQPQHF. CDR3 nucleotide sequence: TGTGCCAGCAGCTTAGACATGGGGAGAGGCAATCAGCCCCAGCATTTT.

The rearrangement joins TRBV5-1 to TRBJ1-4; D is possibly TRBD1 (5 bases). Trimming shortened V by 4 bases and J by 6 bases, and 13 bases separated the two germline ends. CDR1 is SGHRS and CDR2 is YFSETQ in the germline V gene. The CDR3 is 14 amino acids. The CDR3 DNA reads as TGCGCCAGCAGCCTCACGCGGGGGGATGAAAAACTGTTTTTT. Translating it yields CASSLTRGDEKLFF. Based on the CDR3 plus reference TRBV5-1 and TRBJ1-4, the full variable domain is KAGVTQTPRYLIKTRGQQVTLSCSPISGHRSVSWYQQTPGQGLQFLFEYFSETQRNKGNFPGRFSGRQFSNSRSEMNVSTLELGDSALYLCASSLTRGDEKLFFGSGTQLSVL.

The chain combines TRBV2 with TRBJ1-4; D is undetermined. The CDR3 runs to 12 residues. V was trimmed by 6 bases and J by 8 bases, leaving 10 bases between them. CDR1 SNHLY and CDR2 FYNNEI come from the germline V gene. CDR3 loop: CASSESQEKLFF. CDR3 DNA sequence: TGTGCCAGCAGCGAATCACAAGAAAAACTGTTTTTT.

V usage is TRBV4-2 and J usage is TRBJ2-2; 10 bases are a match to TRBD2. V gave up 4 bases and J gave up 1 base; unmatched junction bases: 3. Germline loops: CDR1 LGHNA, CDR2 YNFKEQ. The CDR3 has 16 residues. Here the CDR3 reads CASSPTSGKNTGELFF. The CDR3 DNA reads TGTGCCAGCAGCCCTACTAGCGGGAAGAACACCGGGGAGCTGTTTTTT.

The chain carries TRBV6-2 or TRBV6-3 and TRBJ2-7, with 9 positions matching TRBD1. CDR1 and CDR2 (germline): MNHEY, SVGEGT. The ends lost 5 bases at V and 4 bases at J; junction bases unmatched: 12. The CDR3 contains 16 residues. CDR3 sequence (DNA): TGTGCCAGCAGTCCCCCGCGACAGGGGGGTCGGTACGAGCAGTACTTC. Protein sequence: CASSPPRQGGRYEQYF.

Here the CDR3 DNA reads TGTGCCAGCAGCGCTCAGGTAGACACTGAAGCTTTCTTT. Encoded protein: CASSAQVDTEAFF. The chain links TRBV5-6 to TRBJ1-1; no reliable D call. V lost 4 bases to trimming and J lost 3 bases, with 10 bases between them. CDR1 is SGHDT, CDR2 YYEEEE, per germline. The CDR3 loop spans 13 amino acids. Together with reference TRBV5-6 and TRBJ1-1, the CDR3 gives the full variable domain: DAGVTQSPTHLIKTRGQQVTLRCSPKSGHDTVSWYQQALGQGPQFIFQYYEEEERQRGNFPDRFSGHQFPNYSSELNVNALLLGDSALYLCASSAQVDTEAFFGQGTRLTVV.

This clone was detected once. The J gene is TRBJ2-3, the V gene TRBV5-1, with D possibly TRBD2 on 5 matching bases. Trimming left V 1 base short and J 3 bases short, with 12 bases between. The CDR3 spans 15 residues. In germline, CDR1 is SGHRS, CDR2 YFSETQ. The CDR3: CASSLRGTATDTQYF. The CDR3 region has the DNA TGCGCCAGCAGCTTGCGGGGAACAGCTACAGATACGCAGTATTTT.

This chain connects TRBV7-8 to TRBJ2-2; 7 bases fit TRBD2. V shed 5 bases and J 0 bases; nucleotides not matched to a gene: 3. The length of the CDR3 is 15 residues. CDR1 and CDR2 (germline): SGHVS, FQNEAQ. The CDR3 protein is CASSRLASNTGELFF. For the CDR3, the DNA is TGTGCCAGCAGCCGACTAGCTTCGAACACCGGGGAGCTGTTTTTT. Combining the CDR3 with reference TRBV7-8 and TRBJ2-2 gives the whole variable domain GAGVSQSPRYKVAKRGQDVALRCDPISGHVSLFWYQQALGQGPEFLTYFQNEAQLDKSGLPSDRFFAERPEGSVSTLKIQRTQQEDSAVYLCASSRLASNTGELFFGEGSRLTVL.

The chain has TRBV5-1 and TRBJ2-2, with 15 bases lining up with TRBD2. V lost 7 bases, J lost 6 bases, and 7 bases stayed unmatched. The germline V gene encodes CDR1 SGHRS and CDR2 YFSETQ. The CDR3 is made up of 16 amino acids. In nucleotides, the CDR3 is TGCGCCAGCCGGACTAGCGGGAGGGTAGTAGCCGGGGAGCTGTTTTTT. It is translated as CASRTSGRVVAGELFF.

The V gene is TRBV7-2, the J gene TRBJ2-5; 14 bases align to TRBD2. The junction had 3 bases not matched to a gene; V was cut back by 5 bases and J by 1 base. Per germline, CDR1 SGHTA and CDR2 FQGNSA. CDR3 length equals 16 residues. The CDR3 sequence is CASSQGLAGGQETQYF. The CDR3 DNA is TGTGCCAGCAGCCAAGGACTAGCGGGAGGCCAAGAGACCCAGTACTTC.

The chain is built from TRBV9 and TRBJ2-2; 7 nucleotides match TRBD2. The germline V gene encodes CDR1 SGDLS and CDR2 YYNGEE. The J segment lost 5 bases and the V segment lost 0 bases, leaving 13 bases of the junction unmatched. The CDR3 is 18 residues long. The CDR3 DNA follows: TGTGCCAGCAGCGTAGGTGGCGGGAGAGGGCCTGGTACCGGGGAGCTGTTTTTT. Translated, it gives CASSVGGGRGPGTGELFF.

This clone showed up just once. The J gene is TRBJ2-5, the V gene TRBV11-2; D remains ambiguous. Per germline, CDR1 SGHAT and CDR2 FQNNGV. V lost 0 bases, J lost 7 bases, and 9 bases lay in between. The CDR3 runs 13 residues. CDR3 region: CASSLDRESTQYF. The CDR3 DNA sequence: TGTGCCAGCAGCTTAGATCGTGAGTCGACCCAGTACTTC.